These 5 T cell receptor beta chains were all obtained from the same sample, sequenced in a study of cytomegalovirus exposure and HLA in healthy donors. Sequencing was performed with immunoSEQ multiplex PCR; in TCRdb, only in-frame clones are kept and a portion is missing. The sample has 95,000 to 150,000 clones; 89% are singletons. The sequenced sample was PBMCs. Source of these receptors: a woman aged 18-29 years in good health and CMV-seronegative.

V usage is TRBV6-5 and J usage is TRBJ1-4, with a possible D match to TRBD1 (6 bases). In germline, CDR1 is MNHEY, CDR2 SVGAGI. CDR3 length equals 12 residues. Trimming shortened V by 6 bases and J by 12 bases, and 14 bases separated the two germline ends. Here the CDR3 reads CASSYRGGQLFF. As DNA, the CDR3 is TGTGCCAGCAGCTACCGGGGGGGGCAACTGTTTTTT.

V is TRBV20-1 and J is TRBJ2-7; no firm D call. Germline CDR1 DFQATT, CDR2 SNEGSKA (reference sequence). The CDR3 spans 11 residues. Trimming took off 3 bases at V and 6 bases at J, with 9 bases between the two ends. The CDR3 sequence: CSASLVPEQYF. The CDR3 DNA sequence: TGCAGTGCTAGTTTAGTTCCCGAGCAGTACTTC.

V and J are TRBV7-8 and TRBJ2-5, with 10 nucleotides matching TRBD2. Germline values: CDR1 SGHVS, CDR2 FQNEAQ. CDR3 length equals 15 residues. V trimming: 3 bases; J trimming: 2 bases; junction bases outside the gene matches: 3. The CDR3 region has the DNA TGTGCCAGCAGCTTTAGCGGGGGGATGCAAGAGACCCAGTACTTC. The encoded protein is CASSFSGGMQETQYF.

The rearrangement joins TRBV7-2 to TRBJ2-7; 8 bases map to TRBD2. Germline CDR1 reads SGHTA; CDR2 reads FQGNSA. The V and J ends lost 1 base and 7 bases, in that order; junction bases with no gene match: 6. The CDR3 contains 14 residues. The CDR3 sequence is CASSLGPGRGEQYF. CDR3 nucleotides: TGTGCCAGCAGCTTAGGTCCCGGGAGGGGGGAGCAGTACTTC.

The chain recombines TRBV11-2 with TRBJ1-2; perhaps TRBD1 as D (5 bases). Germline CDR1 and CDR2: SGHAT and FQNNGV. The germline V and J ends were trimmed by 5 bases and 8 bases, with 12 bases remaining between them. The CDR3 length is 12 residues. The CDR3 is CASSPRGGGYTF. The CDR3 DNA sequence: TGTGCCAGCAGCCCCCGGGGGGGAGGCTACACCTTC.